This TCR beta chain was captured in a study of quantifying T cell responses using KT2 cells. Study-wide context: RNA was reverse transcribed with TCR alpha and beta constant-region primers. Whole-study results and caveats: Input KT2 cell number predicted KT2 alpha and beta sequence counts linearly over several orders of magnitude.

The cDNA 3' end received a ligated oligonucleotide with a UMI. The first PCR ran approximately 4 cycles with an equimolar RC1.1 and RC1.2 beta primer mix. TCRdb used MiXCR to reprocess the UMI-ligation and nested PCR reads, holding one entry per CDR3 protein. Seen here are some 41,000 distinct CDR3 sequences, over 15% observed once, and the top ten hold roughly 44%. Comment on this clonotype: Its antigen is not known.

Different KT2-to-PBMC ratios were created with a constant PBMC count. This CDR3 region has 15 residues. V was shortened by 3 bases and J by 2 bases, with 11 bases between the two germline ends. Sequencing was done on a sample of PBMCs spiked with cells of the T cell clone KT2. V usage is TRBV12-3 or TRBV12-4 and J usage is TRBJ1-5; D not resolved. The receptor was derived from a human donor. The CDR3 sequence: CASSLVGSRNQPQHF. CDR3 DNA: TGTGCCAGCAGTTTGGTGGGGAGTCGCAATCAGCCCCAGCATTTT.